This T cell receptor (beta chain) was found in a study of regulatory T cells in long-lasting Graves disease. Time point here: newly diagnosed GD, antithyroid drugs for less than 3 months. TCR sequences were obtained from RNA taken from PBMCs. Trimming removed 0 bases from V and 1 base from J, with 9 bases in between. CDR1 and CDR2 from the germline V gene are SGDLS and YYNGEE. There are 15 residues in the CDR3. With iRepertoire HTBI primers and Arm-PCR of CDR3 regions, TCR beta libraries were built. TCRdb re-derived calls from the multiplex PCR reads in MiXCR, one entry per CDR3 protein. The sample has roughly 500,000 distinct CDR3 sequences, approximately 13% seen once. In this sample, this clonotype turned up many times. In addition, the sample was reused for a study of T cells in Graves' hyperthyroidism and ophthalmopathy. From that report: The HTBI primer set served for first-round RT-PCR of the TCR CDR3.

The chain has TRBV9 and TRBJ2-3, with D hard to call. The source of this sequence is a man between 25 and 39 years old with Graves disease. Sequences were derived from peripheral blood mononuclear cells (PBMCs), sampled at new diagnosis, from a patient treated with antithyroid drugs. This chain's CDR3 is CASSVAGGGTDTQYF. The CDR3 bases are TGTGCCAGCAGCGTAGCAGGCGGAGGCACAGATACGCAGTATTTT.